This is a list of T cell receptor beta chains from one sample in a study of blood T cell repertoires in COVID-19. Repertoires were generated with immunoSEQ multiplex PCR, while TCRdb's copy carries only in-frame clones and drops some. The table includes just over 95,000 clones, around 80% detected once. Input material: peripheral blood. These receptor sequences come from a man aged 55-75 years with acute or convalescent COVID-19. The CDR3 runs from the conserved cysteine through the conserved F or W. D genes are given only for firm matches. Only some rows state a clone size, as once, few, many or a class for expanded clones.

size,D,V,J,CDR3,DNA
NA,NA,TRBV5-4,TRBJ1-1,CASSSQGRTPFF,TGTGCCAGCAGTTCACAGGGTAGGACGCCTTTCTTT
NA,NA,TRBV30,TRBJ1-1,CAWSVRGDTEAFF,TGTGCCTGGAGTGTGCGGGGGGACACTGAAGCTTTCTTT
NA,TRBD2,TRBV4-1,TRBJ2-1,CASRGSGLDRGQFF,TGCGCCAGCAGAGGTAGCGGGTTGGATCGGGGGCAGTTCTTC
once,TRBD1,TRBV9,TRBJ1-6,CASSVGQGGYNSPLHF,TGTGCCAGCAGCGTAGGACAGGGAGGATATAATTCACCCCTCCACTTT
NA,TRBD1,TRBV5-1,TRBJ1-4,CASSLAGTGPEKLFF,TGCGCCAGCAGCTTGGCGGGGACAGGGCCTGAAAAACTGTTTTTT
NA,TRBD2,TRBV9,TRBJ2-1,CASSVAGGRSQNEQFF,TGTGCCAGCAGCGTAGCTGGCGGGAGATCCCAGAATGAGCAGTTCTTC
NA,NA,TRBV7-9,TRBJ1-1,CASSLGAGGISNTEAFF,TGTGCCAGCAGCTTAGGGGCGGGGGGCATATCGAACACTGAAGCTTTCTTT
once,TRBD1,TRBV5-4,TRBJ1-2,CASSLGTGMGYGYTF,TGTGCCAGCAGCTTGGGGACAGGGATGGGCTATGGCTACACCTTC
few,NA,TRBV28,TRBJ1-4,CASSGALATNEKLFF,TGTGCCAGCAGTGGGGCTTTAGCAACTAATGAAAAACTGTTTTTT
NA,NA,TRBV12-3/TRBV12-4,TRBJ1-1,CASSLRRNTEAFF,TGTGCCAGCAGCCTCCGCAGGAACACTGAAGCTTTCTTT
NA,TRBD2,TRBV30,TRBJ2-3,CAWTTLAGGPRPDTQYF,TGTGCCTGGACTACATTAGCGGGAGGGCCTCGTCCAGATACGCAGTATTTT
NA,TRBD1,TRBV4-1,TRBJ2-5,CASSQGTGVRETQYF,TGCGCCAGCAGCCAAGGGACAGGGGTACGGGAGACCCAGTACTTC
once,NA,TRBV24-1,TRBJ1-3,CATSAKTGGRNTIYF,TGTGCCACCAGTGCCAAGACAGGAGGTAGAAACACCATATATTTT
NA,NA,TRBV29-1,TRBJ1-2,CRGGVEGYTF,TGCAGGGGAGGGGTTGAGGGCTACACCTTC
NA,TRBD1,TRBV5-4,TRBJ2-7,CASSQQGRSYEQYF,TGTGCCAGCAGCCAACAGGGGCGCTCCTACGAGCAGTACTTC
NA,TRBD1,TRBV9,TRBJ2-1,CASSVGVQGSSYNEQFF,TGTGCCAGCAGCGTAGGGGTACAGGGGAGCTCCTACAATGAGCAGTTCTTC
NA,TRBD2,TRBV19,TRBJ2-1,CASSIVTSLNNEQFF,TGTGCCAGTAGTATTGTGACTAGCCTTAACAATGAGCAGTTCTTC
NA,NA,TRBV6-5,TRBJ1-5,CASLGGGNQPQHF,TGTGCCAGCCTTGGGGGCGGCAATCAGCCCCAGCATTTT
NA,NA,TRBV6-5,TRBJ1-5,CASSMQVNQPQHF,TGTGCCAGCAGTATGCAGGTCAATCAGCCCCAGCATTTT
NA,TRBD2,TRBV6-5,TRBJ2-2,CASSGLAGGTGELFF,TGTGCCAGCAGCGGACTAGCGGGGGGAACCGGGGAGCTGTTTTTT
NA,TRBD1,TRBV24-1,TRBJ1-5,CATSDPGTGDSNQPQHF,TGTGCCACCAGTGATCCCGGGACAGGAGATAGCAATCAGCCCCAGCATTTT
NA,NA,TRBV12-3/TRBV12-4,TRBJ1-5,CASSFFSNQPQHF,TGTGCCAGCAGTTTCTTTAGCAATCAGCCCCAGCATTTT
NA,NA,TRBV2,TRBJ2-5,CASSEGRAGQETQYF,TGTGCCAGCAGTGAAGGAAGGGCGGGTCAAGAGACCCAGTACTTC
once,TRBD1,TRBV9,TRBJ1-1,CASSVAGTGAVITEAFF,TGTGCCAGCAGCGTAGCCGGGACAGGGGCTGTAATCACTGAAGCTTTCTTT
NA,NA,TRBV4-3,TRBJ2-2,CASSPRKLADTGELFF,TGCGCCAGCAGCCCGAGGAAACTAGCAGACACCGGGGAGCTGTTTTTT
few,TRBD1,TRBV30,TRBJ1-6,CAWRGPGQGRSPLHF,TGTGCCTGGAGGGGCCCGGGACAGGGACGGTCACCCCTCCACTTT
NA,NA,TRBV12-5,TRBJ2-3,CASGLTRGAGGKDTQYF,TGTGCTAGTGGTTTGACACGAGGGGCAGGGGGGAAGGATACGCAGTATTTT
NA,NA,TRBV9,TRBJ1-1,CASSVGGDTEAFF,TGTGCCAGCAGCGTAGGGGGGGACACTGAAGCTTTCTTT
many,NA,TRBV7-8,TRBJ2-2,CASSLQLVGLNTGELFF,TGTGCCAGCAGCCTACAGCTGGTGGGCCTTAATACCGGGGAGCTGTTTTTT
NA,NA,TRBV24-1,TRBJ2-5,CATSAVAPSPGTQYF,TGTGCCACCAGTGCGGTAGCGCCCTCCCCAGGGACCCAGTACTTC